A single sample gave rise to the 10 T cell receptor beta chains below, sequenced in a study of cytomegalovirus exposure and HLA in healthy donors. Primers: 60 Vbeta forward and 13 Jbeta reverse. Produced via immunoSEQ multiplex PCR; TCRdb's table is partial and in-frame only. The repertoire holds approximately 100,000 clones, with roughly 80% as singletons. The sequencing input was PBMCs. Source of these receptors: a female donor in good health and CMV-seropositive.

The J gene is TRBJ2-7, the V gene TRBV6-5, with 10 bases identical to TRBD2. The CDR3 is 15 residues long. Per germline, CDR1 MNHEY and CDR2 SVGAGI. The V gene end was trimmed by 6 bases and the J gene end by 2 bases; junction bases not matched to a gene: 7. For the CDR3, the DNA is TGTGCCAGCAGCTCAGCGGGAGGGGGGACCTACGAGCAGTACTTC. Encoded protein: CASSSAGGGTYEQYF.

CDR3 in DNA: TGCGCCAGCAGCGCCCGACTAGCGGGGGGGCCGGAGCAGTACTTC. This translates into CASSARLAGGPEQYF. This chain connects TRBV5-1 to TRBJ2-7; 14 bases map to TRBD2. This CDR3 is 15 amino acids long. V shed 4 bases, J shed 7 bases, and the junction held 7 bases outside the gene matches. Germline lookup yields CDR1 SGHRS and CDR2 YFSETQ. Drawing the rest from reference TRBV5-1 and TRBJ2-7, the complete variable domain is KAGVTQTPRYLIKTRGQQVTLSCSPISGHRSVSWYQQTPGQGLQFLFEYFSETQRNKGNFPGRFSGRQFSNSRSEMNVSTLELGDSALYLCASSARLAGGPEQYFGPGTRLTVT.

This chain joins TRBV9 and TRBJ1-1; the D gene is possibly TRBD1 (5 bases). V lost 4 bases and J 1 base, leaving 14 bases between the germline ends. Germline-derived CDR1 and CDR2 are SGDLS and YYNGEE. The CDR3 runs to 15 residues. The CDR3 region has the DNA TGTGCCAGCAGCCCTCAGGACATAGCGAACACTGAAGCTTTCTTT. Its protein is CASSPQDIANTEAFF.

V is TRBV28 and J is TRBJ1-3, with 9 bases that match TRBD1. Germline CDR1 and CDR2: MDHEN and SYDVKM. The length of the CDR3 is 14 residues. V lost 5 bases and J lost 6; bases outside the gene matches: 5. The CDR3 reads CASSPWTGANTIYF. CDR3 nucleotides: TGTGCCAGCAGTCCCTGGACAGGGGCAAACACCATATATTTT.

CDR3 nucleotide sequence: TGCGCCAGCAGTCAGTACAGGGTGCTAGGGGAGCAGTACTTC. Residues: CASSQYRVLGEQYF. The rearrangement uses TRBV23-1 and TRBJ2-7; D perhaps matches TRBD1 (6 bases). TRBV23-1 is labeled an ORF, and its function is uncertain. The CDR3 spans 14 residues. Trimming pared 3 bases from V and 7 bases from J, leaving 16 bases between.

This clone has a handful of counts. The rearrangement joins TRBV28 to TRBJ2-3; 7 bases are shared with TRBD1. Per germline, CDR1 MDHEN and CDR2 SYDVKM. This CDR3 contains 15 residues. The ends lost 5 bases at V and 6 bases at J; junction bases unmatched: 11. In DNA form, the CDR3 reads TGTGCCAGCAGTACCCCAGGGGGACCCCGGGATACGCAGTATTTT. Protein: CASSTPGGPRDTQYF.

The CDR3 DNA sequence: TGTGCCAGCAGTGGACAGGGTCGGGGCAATCAGCCCCAGCATTTT. Translating it yields CASSGQGRGNQPQHF. This chain joins TRBV2 and TRBJ1-5; 7 bases line up with TRBD1. Germline CDR1 reads SNHLY; CDR2 reads FYNNEI. Trimming took 4 bases from V and 2 from J; bases not matched to a gene: 5. This CDR3 is built from 15 residues.

This sequence joins TRBV6-1 and TRBJ2-7; TRBD1 agrees at 8 bases. V gave up 6 bases and J gave up 7 bases; unmatched junction bases: 5. The CDR3 extends over 12 amino acids. From germline, CDR1 is MNHNS and CDR2 SASEGT. The CDR3 bases are TGTGCCAGCAGACCGACAGGGGCTGAGCAGTACTTC. It translates to CASRPTGAEQYF.

V and J are TRBV7-6 and TRBJ2-6, with TRBD1 matching over 7 bases. The CDR3 runs to 13 residues. Germline V gene lookup returns CDR1 SGHVS and CDR2 FNYEAQ. Trimming took 5 bases from V and 13 from J; bases not matched to a gene: 8. The CDR3 reads CASSPSRGKVLTF. CDR3 in DNA: TGTGCCAGCAGCCCCAGCAGGGGGAAGGTCCTGACTTTC.

This chain joins TRBV7-3 and TRBJ2-1; 9 positions match TRBD1. J was trimmed by 3 bases and V by 5 bases; bases with no gene match: 5. The CDR3 sequence is 15 residues long. Germline V gene sequence: CDR1 SGHTA, CDR2 FQGTGA. CDR3 region: CASSRTGASYNEQFF. CDR3 nucleotide sequence: TGTGCCAGCAGCCGGACAGGGGCGAGCTACAATGAGCAGTTCTTC. The entire variable domain, with the rest obtained from reference TRBV7-3 and TRBJ2-1, is as follows: GAGVSQTPSNKVTEKGKYVELRCDPISGHTALYWYRQSLGQGPEFLIYFQGTGAADDSGLPNDRFFAVRPEGSVSTLKIQRTERGDSAVYLCASSRTGASYNEQFFGPGTRLTVL.